This T cell receptor (beta chain) was captured by sequencing in a study of T cell repertoires in cytomegalovirus infection. Across the whole study: Newly reported HLA-C-restricted and thoroughly characterized HLA-B-restricted CMV epitopes were employed. Shared public TCR beta signatures pointed to both CMV infection and a matching HLA type.

The CDR3 has 17 residues. In germline, CDR1 is LNHDA, CDR2 SQIVND (reference sequence). V lost 7 bases and J lost 1; bases outside the gene matches: 15. Notes on the study in general: The ex vivo response was dominated by HLA-C-restricted CMV-specific TCR beta clonotypes. Cumulative public TCR beta family frequency identified CMV carriers with the relevant HLA.

TCRdb recomputed calls from the reads with MiXCR, one row per CDR3 protein. The top ten hold 13% of the sample, which has about 920,000 distinct CDR3 sequences, approximately 33% seen once. As for this clonotype: The antigen remains unidentified.

The chain recombines TRBV19 with TRBJ1-1; 7 bases are a match to TRBD1. The TCR sequence derives from a human donor in good health (CMV status not recorded). Some clones in this sample may be carry-over from other donors' samples. The specimen comprised cultured CD8+ T cells from PBMCs, sampled from culture after CMV antigen stimulation. The CDR3 is CASISLQTDRRNTEAFF. DNA for the CDR3: TGTGCCAGTATCAGTCTCCAGACGGACAGGCGGAACACTGAAGCTTTCTTT.